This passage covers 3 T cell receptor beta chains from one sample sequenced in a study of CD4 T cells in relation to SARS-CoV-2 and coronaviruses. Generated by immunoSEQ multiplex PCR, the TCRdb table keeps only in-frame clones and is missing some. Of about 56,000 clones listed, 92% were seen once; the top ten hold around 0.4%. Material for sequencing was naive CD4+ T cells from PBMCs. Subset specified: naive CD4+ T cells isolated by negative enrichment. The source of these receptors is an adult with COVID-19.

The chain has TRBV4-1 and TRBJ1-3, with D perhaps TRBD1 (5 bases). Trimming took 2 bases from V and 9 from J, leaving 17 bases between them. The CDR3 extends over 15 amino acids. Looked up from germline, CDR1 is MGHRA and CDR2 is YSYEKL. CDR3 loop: CASSQPTASERTIYF. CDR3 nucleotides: TGCGCCAGCAGCCAACCGACAGCGTCTGAACGCACCATATATTTT.

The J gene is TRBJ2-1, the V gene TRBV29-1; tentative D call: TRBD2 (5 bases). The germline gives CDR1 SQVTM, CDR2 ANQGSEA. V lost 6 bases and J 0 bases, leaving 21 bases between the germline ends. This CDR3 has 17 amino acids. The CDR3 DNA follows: TGCAGCGTCGAGGTACTAGGCGATTCAAGCTCCTACAATGAGCAGTTCTTC. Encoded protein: CSVEVLGDSSSYNEQFF.

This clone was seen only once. CDR3 in DNA: TGTGCCACCAGCAGAGATAGGGCAGGGTATGGCTACACCTTC. Translating it yields CATSRDRAGYGYTF. V and J are TRBV15 and TRBJ1-2, with D possibly TRBD1 on 5 matching bases. CDR1 is LNHNV and CDR2 is YYDKDF in the germline V gene (reference sequence). Trimming left V 0 bases short and J 5 bases short, with 10 bases between. The CDR3 has 14 amino acids.